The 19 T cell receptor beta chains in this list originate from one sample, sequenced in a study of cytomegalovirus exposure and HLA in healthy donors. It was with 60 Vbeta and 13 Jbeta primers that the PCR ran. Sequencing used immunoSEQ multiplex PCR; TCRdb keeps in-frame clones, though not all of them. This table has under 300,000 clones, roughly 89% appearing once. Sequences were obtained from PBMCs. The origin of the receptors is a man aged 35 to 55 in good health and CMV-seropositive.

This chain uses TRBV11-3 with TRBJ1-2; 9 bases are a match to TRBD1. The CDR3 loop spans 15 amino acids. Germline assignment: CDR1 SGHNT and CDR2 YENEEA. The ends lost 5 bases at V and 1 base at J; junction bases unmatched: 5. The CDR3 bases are TGTGCCAGCAGCCCATGGACAGGGGATAACTATGGCTACACCTTC. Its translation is CASSPWTGDNYGYTF.

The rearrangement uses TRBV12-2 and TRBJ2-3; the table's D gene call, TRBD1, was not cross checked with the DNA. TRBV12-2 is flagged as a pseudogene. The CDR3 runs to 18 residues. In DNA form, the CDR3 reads TGTGCAAGTCGCTTAGTCCACGCGGTACAGGGGTGCACAGATACGCAGTATTTT. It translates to CASRLVHAVQGCTDTQYF.

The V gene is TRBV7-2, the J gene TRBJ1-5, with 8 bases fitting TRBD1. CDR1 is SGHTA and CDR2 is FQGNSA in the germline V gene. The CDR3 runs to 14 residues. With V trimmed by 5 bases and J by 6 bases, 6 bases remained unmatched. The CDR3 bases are TGTGCCAGCAGCACTCGACAGGGGAGTCAGCCCCAGCATTTT. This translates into CASSTRQGSQPQHF.

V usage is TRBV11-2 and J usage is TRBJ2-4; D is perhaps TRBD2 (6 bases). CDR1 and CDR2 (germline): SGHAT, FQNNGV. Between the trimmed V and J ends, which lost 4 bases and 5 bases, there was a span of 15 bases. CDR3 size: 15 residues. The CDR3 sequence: CASSSGRNRENIQYF. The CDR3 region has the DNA TGTGCCAGCAGCTCGGGGAGGAATCGGGAAAACATTCAGTACTTC.

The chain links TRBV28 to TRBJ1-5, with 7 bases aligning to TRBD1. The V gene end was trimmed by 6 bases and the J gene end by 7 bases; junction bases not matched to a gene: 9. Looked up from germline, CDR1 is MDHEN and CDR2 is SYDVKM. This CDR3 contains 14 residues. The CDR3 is CASSPRGRRQPQHF. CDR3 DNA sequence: TGTGCCAGCAGCCCCAGGGGGAGGAGGCAGCCCCAGCATTTT.

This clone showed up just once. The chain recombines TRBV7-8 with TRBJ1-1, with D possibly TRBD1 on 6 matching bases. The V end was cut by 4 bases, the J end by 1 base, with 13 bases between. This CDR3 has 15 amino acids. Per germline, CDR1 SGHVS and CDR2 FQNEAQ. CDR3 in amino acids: CASSSGHETNTEAFF. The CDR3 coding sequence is TGTGCCAGCAGCTCGGGACACGAGACGAACACTGAAGCTTTCTTT.

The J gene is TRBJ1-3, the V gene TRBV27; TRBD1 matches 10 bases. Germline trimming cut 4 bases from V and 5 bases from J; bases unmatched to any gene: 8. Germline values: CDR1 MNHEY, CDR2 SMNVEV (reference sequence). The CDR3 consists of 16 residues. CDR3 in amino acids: CASSSSRDRGRNTIYF. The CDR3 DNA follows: TGTGCCAGCAGTTCCTCCCGGGACAGGGGAAGAAACACCATATATTTT.

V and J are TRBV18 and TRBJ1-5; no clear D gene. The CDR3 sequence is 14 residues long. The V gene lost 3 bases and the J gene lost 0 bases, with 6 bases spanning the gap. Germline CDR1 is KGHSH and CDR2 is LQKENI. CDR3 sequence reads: CASSPADSNQPQHF. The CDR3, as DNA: TGTGCCAGCTCACCTGCAGATAGCAATCAGCCCCAGCATTTT.

CDR3 sequence (DNA): TGTGCCAGCAGTACCTGGACTAGCGGGAGAAACGGGGAGCTGTTTTTT. Its translation: CASSTWTSGRNGELFF. The rearrangement uses TRBV5-6 and TRBJ2-2, with 13 bases identical to TRBD2. J gave up 7 bases and V 5 bases, and 8 bases lay outside the gene matches. The germline V gene has CDR1 SGHDT and CDR2 YYEEEE. The CDR3 totals 16 residues.

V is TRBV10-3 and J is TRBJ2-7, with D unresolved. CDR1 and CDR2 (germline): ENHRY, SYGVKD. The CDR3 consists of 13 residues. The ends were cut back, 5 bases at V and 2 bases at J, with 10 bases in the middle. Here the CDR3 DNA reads TGTGCCATCAGTCATAGCAGTCCCTACGAGCAGTACTTC. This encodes CAISHSSPYEQYF.

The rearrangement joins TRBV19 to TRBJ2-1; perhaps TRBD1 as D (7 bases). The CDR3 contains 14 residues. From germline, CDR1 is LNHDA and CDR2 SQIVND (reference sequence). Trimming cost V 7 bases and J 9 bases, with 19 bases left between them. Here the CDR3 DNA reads TGTGCCAGTAACCCGGCAGGGGGGTCGGGTGAGCAGTTCTTC. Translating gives CASNPAGGSGEQFF.

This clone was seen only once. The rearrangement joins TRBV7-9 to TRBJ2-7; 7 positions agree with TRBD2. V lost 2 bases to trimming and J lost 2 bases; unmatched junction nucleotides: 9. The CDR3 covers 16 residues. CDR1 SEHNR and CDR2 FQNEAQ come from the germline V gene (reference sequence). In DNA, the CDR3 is TGTGCCAGCAGCTTATGGCCCGGGAGGCCACCCTACGAGCAGTACTTC. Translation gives CASSLWPGRPPYEQYF.

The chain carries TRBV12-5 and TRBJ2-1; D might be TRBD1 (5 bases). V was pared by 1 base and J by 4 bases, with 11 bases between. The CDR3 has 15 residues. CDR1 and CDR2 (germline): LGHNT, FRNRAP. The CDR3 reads CASGLGMDIYNEQFF. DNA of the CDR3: TGTGCTAGTGGTTTGGGAATGGACATTTACAATGAGCAGTTCTTC.

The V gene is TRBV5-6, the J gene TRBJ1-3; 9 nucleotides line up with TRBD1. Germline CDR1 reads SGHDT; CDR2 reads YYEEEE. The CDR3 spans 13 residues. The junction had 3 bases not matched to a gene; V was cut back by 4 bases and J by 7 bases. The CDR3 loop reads CASSKGQGNTIYF. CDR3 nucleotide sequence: TGTGCCAGCAGCAAGGGACAGGGCAACACCATATATTTT.

CDR3 sequence reads: CASSYPSGVSGNTIYF. CDR3 DNA sequence: TGTGCCAGCAGTTACCCGTCAGGGGTCTCTGGAAACACCATATATTTT. This chain links TRBV6-6 with TRBJ1-3, with D maybe TRBD1 (6 bases). The germline V gene has CDR1 MNHNY and CDR2 SVGAGI (reference sequence). Deletions cut 2 bases from V and 0 bases from J, with 11 bases between. There are 16 residues in the CDR3.

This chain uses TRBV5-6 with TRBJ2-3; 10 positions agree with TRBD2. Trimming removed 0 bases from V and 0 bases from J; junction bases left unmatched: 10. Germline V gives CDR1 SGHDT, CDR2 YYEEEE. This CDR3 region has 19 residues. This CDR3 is CASSLGRLAGASSTDTQYF. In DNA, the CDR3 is TGTGCCAGCAGCTTGGGTCGGCTAGCGGGAGCCTCTAGCACAGATACGCAGTATTTT.

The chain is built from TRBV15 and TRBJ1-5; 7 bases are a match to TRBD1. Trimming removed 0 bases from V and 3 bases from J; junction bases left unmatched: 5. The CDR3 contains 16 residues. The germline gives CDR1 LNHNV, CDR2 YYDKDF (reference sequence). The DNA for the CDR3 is TGTGCCACCAGCAGAGATGTTGGGACAGTCAATCAGCCCCAGCATTTT. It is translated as CATSRDVGTVNQPQHF. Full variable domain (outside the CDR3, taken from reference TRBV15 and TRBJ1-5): DAMVIQNPRYQVTQFGKPVTLSCSQTLNHNVMYWYQQKSSQAPKLLFHYYDKDFNNEADTPDNFQSRRPNTSFCFLDIRSPGLGDTAMYLCATSRDVGTVNQPQHFGDGTRLSIL.

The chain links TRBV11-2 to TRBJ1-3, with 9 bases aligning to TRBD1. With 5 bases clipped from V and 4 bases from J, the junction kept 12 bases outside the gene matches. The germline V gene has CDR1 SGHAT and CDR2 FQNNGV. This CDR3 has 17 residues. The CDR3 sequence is CASSPTQGQGSGNTIYF. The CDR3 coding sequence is TGTGCCAGCAGCCCCACCCAGGGACAGGGATCCGGAAACACCATATATTTT.

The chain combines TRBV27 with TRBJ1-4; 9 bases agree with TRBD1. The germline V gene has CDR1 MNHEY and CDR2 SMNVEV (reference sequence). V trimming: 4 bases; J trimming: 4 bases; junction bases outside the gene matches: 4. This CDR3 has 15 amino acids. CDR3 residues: CASSSGTGFNEKLFF. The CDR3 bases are TGTGCCAGCAGTTCAGGGACAGGGTTTAATGAAAAACTGTTTTTT.